These 11 T cell receptor beta chains share one sample of origin, sequenced in a study of blood T cell repertoires in COVID-19. The table came from immunoSEQ multiplex PCR; TCRdb's copy has only in-frame clones and leaves some out. The table records 90,000 to 150,000 clones, less than 80% of them present only once. Sequenced material: peripheral blood. The receptors were sampled from a man aged 50 to 59 with acute or convalescent COVID-19.

The CDR3 DNA reads TGTGCCAGCAGCCAGGACAGGGGGCGAGATCAGCCCCAGCATTTT. Translated, it gives CASSQDRGRDQPQHF. This chain links TRBV27 with TRBJ1-5; 11 nucleotides line up with TRBD1. Germline-derived CDR1 and CDR2 are MNHEY and SMNVEV (reference sequence). The CDR3 has 15 residues. With 6 bases clipped from V and 5 bases from J, the junction kept 6 bases outside the gene matches.

The chain recombines TRBV3-1 (or the pseudogene TRBV3-2) with TRBJ2-3, with TRBD2 matching 7 bases. The V and J ends lost 2 bases and 2 bases, in that order; junction bases with no gene match: 7. The CDR3 consists of 16 residues. The germline CDR1 and CDR2 sequences are LGHDT and YNNKEL (reference sequence). CDR3 in DNA: TGTGCCAGCAGCCAACCCCGGGACTACCCCACAGATACGCAGTATTTT. The encoded protein is CASSQPRDYPTDTQYF.

The CDR3 DNA sequence: TGTGCCAGCAGCCATTGGTGGGAGGAGACTGAAGCTTTCTTT. It encodes CASSHWWEETEAFF. The V call is TRBV28, the J call TRBJ1-1; D unclear. The CDR3 spans 14 residues. V was clipped by 6 bases and J by 5 bases, with 16 bases between them. The V gene's germline CDR1 is MDHEN and CDR2 SYDVKM.

This clone occurred once. V and J are TRBV4-1 and TRBJ2-7; D gene ambiguous. Germline CDR1 and CDR2: MGHRA and YSYEKL. Trimming left V 1 base short and J 2 bases short, with 12 bases between. The CDR3 contains 15 residues. The CDR3 protein is CASSQGPGYPYEQYF. The CDR3 coding sequence is TGCGCCAGCAGCCAAGGTCCGGGTTACCCCTACGAGCAGTACTTC.

Remarks on this clone: At one boundary the junction diverges from the germline segment, which might be a read error. V and J are TRBV7-7 and TRBJ2-3; 11 nucleotides agree with TRBD2. This CDR3 comprises 15 residues. Germline CDR1 and CDR2: SSHAT and FNYEAQ (reference sequence). The CDR3 region has the DNA TGTGCTAGCAGCCCGGGACTAGCGGCCTCAGATACGCAGTATTTT. Amino acids: CASSPGLAASDTQYF.

This sequence joins TRBV5-5 and TRBJ2-7; 7 bases are a match to TRBD1. V gave up 4 bases and J gave up 3 bases; unmatched junction bases: 7. In germline, CDR1 is SGHKS, CDR2 YYEKEE (reference sequence). The CDR3 spans 14 residues. The CDR3 spells CASSLWTGHYEQYF. The CDR3 region has the DNA TGTGCCAGCAGCCTCTGGACAGGACACTACGAGCAGTACTTC.

This clone was seen once. Here the CDR3 DNA reads TGTGCCAGCAGCTTGGGGACAGGGGATGGCTACACCTTC. Protein: CASSLGTGDGYTF. The V gene is TRBV11-3, the J gene TRBJ1-2; TRBD1 aligns across 10 bases. V lost 3 bases and J lost 6; bases outside the gene matches: 1. The CDR3 loop spans 13 amino acids. Germline CDR1 reads SGHNT; CDR2 reads YENEEA.

The chain is built from TRBV28 and TRBJ1-5, with 8 positions matching TRBD1. This CDR3 spans 15 amino acids. J gave up 0 bases and V 5 bases, and 3 bases lay outside the gene matches. Germline CDR1 MDHEN, CDR2 SYDVKM. The CDR3 nucleotides read TGTGCCAGCAGTGCAGGGGGCTCTAGCAATCAGCCCCAGCATTTT. This encodes CASSAGGSSNQPQHF.

V usage is TRBV15 and J usage is TRBJ1-1, with D unclear. The CDR3 consists of 13 residues. Looked up from germline, CDR1 is LNHNV and CDR2 is YYDKDF (reference sequence). Trimming took off 3 bases at V and 1 base at J, with 6 bases between the two ends. The CDR3 region has the DNA TGTGCCACCAGCAGTGGAGCGAACACTGAAGCTTTCTTT. This translates into CATSSGANTEAFF.

The gene calls are TRBV7-2 and TRBJ1-1; weak D call: TRBD1 (5 bases). The germline V gene encodes CDR1 SGHTA and CDR2 FQGNSA. The V gene lost 5 bases and the J gene lost 1 base, with 14 bases spanning the gap. The CDR3 totals 15 residues. This CDR3 reads CASSPRGGANTEAFF. In DNA, the CDR3 is TGTGCCAGCAGCCCACGGGGAGGGGCGAACACTGAAGCTTTCTTT.

This clone was seen ten or more times. The chain has TRBV5-6 and TRBJ2-7, with TRBD2 identical over 14 bases. The CDR3 is 15 amino acids. The J segment lost 7 bases and the V segment lost 4 bases, leaving 7 bases of the junction unmatched. The germline V gene encodes CDR1 SGHDT and CDR2 YYEEEE. In DNA, the CDR3 is TGTGCCAGCAGCAAGACTAGCGGGGGGGCATGGGAGCAGTACTTC. Translated, it gives CASSKTSGGAWEQYF.